Presented here are 32 T cell receptor beta chains from one specimen sequenced in a study of glioma-infiltrating T cells after dendritic cell vaccination. Using immunoSEQ multiplex PCR, the repertoire was profiled, and TCRdb retains in-frame clones only, with some absent. The sample has under 40,000 clones; around nine tenths are singletons. The specimen was blood, collected before dendritic cell vaccination. These receptors all come from a human donor with glioblastoma.

J is TRBJ1-2 and V is TRBV5-6, with a weak D call TRBD1 (6 bases). The CDR3 is 16 residues long. CDR1 is SGHDT, CDR2 YYEEEE, per germline. The V end was cut by 5 bases, the J end by 1 base, with 18 bases between. The CDR3 protein is CASRYSDRLINYGYTF. The CDR3 DNA follows: TGTGCCAGCAGATACTCCGACAGGCTCATTAACTATGGCTACACCTTC.

The gene calls are TRBV29-1 and TRBJ2-1; TRBD2 is a possible D gene (5 bases). V lost 4 bases and J 10 bases, leaving 14 bases between the germline ends. This CDR3 is 12 amino acids long. Germline lookup yields CDR1 SQVTM and CDR2 ANQGSEA. CDR3 DNA sequence: TGCAGCGTTGGGCCGGGGTTGAGGGAGCAGTTCTTC. Translating gives CSVGPGLREQFF.

Concerning this clone itself: One end of the junction is discordant with germline, which a read error may explain. Other DNA variants within this sample encode the same CDR3. The chain uses TRBV6-6 and TRBJ1-6; no firm D call. Germline values: CDR1 MNHNY, CDR2 SVGAGI (reference sequence). CDR3 length: 16 amino acids. The CDR3, as DNA: TGTGCCAGCAGCCGACTAGACGTTTCCAATAATTCCCCCCTCCACTTT. Protein sequence: CASSRLDVSNNSPLHF.

V is TRBV6-5 and J is TRBJ2-5; TRBD2 agrees at 8 bases. The CDR3 totals 15 residues. Germline CDR1 reads MNHEY; CDR2 reads SVGAGI. V dropped 5 bases and J dropped 0; count of bases not matched to a gene: 5. This CDR3 reads CASSPGGAYQETQYF. Here the CDR3 DNA reads TGTGCCAGCAGTCCGGGGGGGGCCTACCAAGAGACCCAGTACTTC.

The chain couples TRBV7-8 to TRBJ1-6; the D gene is possibly TRBD1 (6 bases). Germline lookup yields CDR1 SGHVS and CDR2 FQNEAQ. The V end lost 1 base, the J end lost 11 bases, and 12 bases lay between the germline ends. The CDR3 covers 14 residues. In nucleotides, the CDR3 is TGTGCCAGCAGCTTAGGGACAGCCTTGACACCCCTCCACTTT. Its translation: CASSLGTALTPLHF. Together with reference TRBV7-8 and TRBJ1-6, the CDR3 gives the full variable domain: GAGVSQSPRYKVAKRGQDVALRCDPISGHVSLFWYQQALGQGPEFLTYFQNEAQLDKSGLPSDRFFAERPEGSVSTLKIQRTQQEDSAVYLCASSLGTALTPLHFGNGTRLTVT.

This chain uses TRBV6-1 with TRBJ1-5, with TRBD1 identical over 7 bases. Unmatched junction bases numbered 6, after V lost 4 bases and J lost 3 bases. CDR1 and CDR2 (germline): MNHNS, SASEGT. The CDR3 covers 15 residues. The CDR3 DNA reads TGTGCCAGCAGTGGCGGGACAGCCTACAATCAGCCCCAGCATTTT. This encodes CASSGGTAYNQPQHF.

This rearrangement joins TRBV18 to TRBJ1-2, with a tentative D call TRBD1 (6 bases). Trimming stripped 2 bases from V and 8 bases from J, with 12 bases between. The CDR3 has 13 amino acids. CDR1 KGHSH and CDR2 LQKENI come from the germline V gene. CDR3 nucleotide sequence: TGTGCCAGCTCACCAAACCAGGGGAAAGGCTACACCTTC. Protein product: CASSPNQGKGYTF.

The chain is built from TRBV7-2 and TRBJ2-5, with 14 positions matching TRBD2. Per the germline V gene, CDR1 is SGHTA and CDR2 is FQGNSA. This CDR3 comprises 17 residues. V lost 4 bases and J lost 5; bases outside the gene matches: 9. CDR3 protein: CASSSRLAGGQGETQYF. CDR3 in DNA: TGTGCCAGCAGCTCCAGACTAGCGGGGGGGCAGGGCGAGACCCAGTACTTC.

The gene calls are TRBV5-1 and TRBJ2-5, with 11 bases identical to TRBD2. The V gene end was trimmed by 4 bases and the J gene end by 2 bases; junction bases not matched to a gene: 4. CDR1 is SGHRS and CDR2 is YFSETQ in the germline V gene. The CDR3 loop spans 15 amino acids. CDR3 DNA: TGCGCCAGCAGCGCGGGACTAGCGGCTCAAGAGACCCAGTACTTC. Amino acid sequence: CASSAGLAAQETQYF.

The gene calls are TRBV19 and TRBJ2-3; D is unresolved. The CDR3 is 14 amino acids. The V gene's germline CDR1 is LNHDA and CDR2 SQIVND (reference sequence). V was clipped by 3 bases and J by 6 bases, with 13 bases between them. The CDR3 spells CASSILFNGDTQYF. Written as DNA, the CDR3 is TGTGCCAGTAGTATTTTGTTCAACGGGGATACGCAGTATTTT.

The chain joins TRBV27 to TRBJ1-2; TRBD1 matches 10 bases. CDR1 is MNHEY, CDR2 SMNVEV, per germline (reference sequence). J gave up 0 bases and V 4 bases, and 11 bases lay outside the gene matches. This CDR3 is 18 amino acids long. The CDR3 DNA is TGTGCCAGCAGTTCGGACAGGGGGAGGAAAGTAACTAACTATGGCTACACCTTC. Residues: CASSSDRGRKVTNYGYTF.

J is TRBJ2-5 and V is TRBV7-2, with 9 bases matching TRBD1. This CDR3 spans 15 amino acids. V shed 5 bases, J shed 2 bases, and the junction held 6 bases outside the gene matches. CDR1 is SGHTA, CDR2 FQGNSA, per germline. CDR3 sequence reads: CASSLHGTGQETQYF. DNA for the CDR3: TGTGCCAGCAGCCTGCACGGGACAGGGCAAGAGACCCAGTACTTC. Full variable domain (rest looked up from reference TRBV7-2 and TRBJ2-5): GAGVSQSPSNKVTEKGKDVELRCDPISGHTALYWYRQSLGQGLEFLIYFQGNSAPDKSGLPSDRFSAERTGGSVSTLTIQRTQQEDSAVYLCASSLHGTGQETQYFGPGTRLLVL.

This clone has only one observation. The chain has TRBV20-1 and TRBJ1-2; D unresolved. V lost 4 bases and J lost 4, with 7 bases in between. The CDR3 runs to 11 residues. From germline, CDR1 is DFQATT and CDR2 SNEGSKA (reference sequence). Here the CDR3 DNA reads TGCAGTGCTACTGGCGGCTATGGCTACACCTTC. Translated: CSATGGYGYTF.

The rearrangement joins TRBV29-1 to TRBJ2-1; no firm D call. Per the germline V gene, CDR1 is SQVTM and CDR2 is ANQGSEA. This CDR3 has 12 residues. Trimming left V 1 base short and J 10 bases short, with 11 bases between. The CDR3 loop reads CSVEVLGREQFF. In DNA form, the CDR3 reads TGCAGCGTTGAAGTCCTGGGCAGGGAGCAGTTCTTC.

The rearrangement joins TRBV18 to TRBJ1-2, with TRBD1 identical over 10 bases. Germline V gene lookup returns CDR1 KGHSH and CDR2 LQKENI. This CDR3 is 16 amino acids long. With 2 bases clipped from V and 4 bases from J, the junction kept 7 bases outside the gene matches. This CDR3 reads CASSPGNRQGAYGYTF. In nucleotides, the CDR3 is TGTGCCAGCTCACCAGGGAATCGACAGGGGGCCTATGGCTACACCTTC.

The chain links TRBV6-1 to TRBJ2-7; 7 positions match TRBD2. V lost 7 bases and J lost 3; bases outside the gene matches: 12. Germline assignment: CDR1 MNHNS and CDR2 SASEGT. This CDR3 spans 15 amino acids. CDR3 nucleotide sequence: TGTGCCAGCACTCCTGAGCGGGGTCAGATCTACGAGCAGTACTTC. Protein sequence: CASTPERGQIYEQYF.

This chain joins TRBV7-9 and TRBJ2-7; weak D call: TRBD1 (5 bases). The CDR3 runs 15 residues. V dropped 3 bases and J dropped 3 bases, with 15 bases sitting between them. CDR1 SEHNR and CDR2 FQNEAQ come from the germline V gene (reference sequence). The CDR3 DNA is TGTGCCAGCAGCTTTTTCGGGCAGGGCGGCTACGAGCAGTACTTC. This gives the protein CASSFFGQGGYEQYF.

V gene TRBV11-2 combines with J gene TRBJ2-1; 10 positions match TRBD1. The germline V gene encodes CDR1 SGHAT and CDR2 FQNNGV. The V and J ends lost 5 bases and 1 base, in that order; junction bases with no gene match: 5. The CDR3 runs to 16 residues. The CDR3 nucleotides are TGTGCCAGCAGCCCCCGGGACAGGGGATCCTACAATGAGCAGTTCTTC. Translating gives CASSPRDRGSYNEQFF.

This chain uses TRBV21-1 with TRBJ2-5; the D segment call TRBD2 is taken from the table without a DNA check. The end of the DNA is better explained by TRBJ2-7, so the J call may be wrong. TRBV21-1 is a documented pseudogene. The CDR3 runs to 18 residues. The DNA of the CDR3 is TGTGCCAGCAGCAAATCTCCGAAAGCGGGGGAGGGGCACTACGAGCAGTACTTC. Amino acids: CASSKSPKAGEGHYEQYF.

The CDR3 DNA follows: TGTGCCAGTACGCCCACAGGGGACTTACTCACCTACAATGAGCAGTTCTTC. It yields the protein CASTPTGDLLTYNEQFF. This chain uses TRBV19 with TRBJ2-1; TRBD1 might be the D (7 bases). The CDR3 contains 17 residues. V gave up 7 bases and J gave up 2 bases, with 21 bases separating them. Germline V gives CDR1 LNHDA, CDR2 SQIVND (reference sequence).

The chain couples TRBV15 to TRBJ2-7; a weak D match, TRBD1 (6 bases). Germline values: CDR1 LNHNV, CDR2 YYDKDF (reference sequence). Deletions cut 2 bases from V and 1 base from J, with 15 bases between. The CDR3 runs 16 residues. The DNA of the CDR3 is TGTGCCACCAGCAGAATCACAGGGATCAATTCCTACGAGCAGTACTTC. It is translated as CATSRITGINSYEQYF. The full variable domain, in which reference TRBV15 and TRBJ2-7 provide the parts outside the CDR3, is DAMVIQNPRYQVTQFGKPVTLSCSQTLNHNVMYWYQQKSSQAPKLLFHYYDKDFNNEADTPDNFQSRRPNTSFCFLDIRSPGLGDTAMYLCATSRITGINSYEQYFGPGTRLTVT.

The rearrangement joins TRBV12-2 to TRBJ1-2; TRBD1 was called by the table and not checked on the DNA. TRBV12-2 is a pseudogene. This CDR3 has 16 residues. The CDR3 region is CASRSPGQAINYGYTF. The CDR3 DNA reads as TGTGCAAGTCGTTCCCCGGGACAGGCCATTAACTATGGCTACACCTTC.

The rearrangement uses TRBV5-1 and TRBJ2-5; 10 nucleotides agree with TRBD2. J gave up 5 bases and V 0 bases, and 7 bases lay outside the gene matches. The CDR3 has 16 residues. CDR1 is SGHRS, CDR2 YFSETQ, per germline. The CDR3 DNA reads TGCGCCAGCAGCTTGGCCGGGACTAGCGTTCCGGAGACCCAGTACTTC. Its protein is CASSLAGTSVPETQYF.

The chain carries TRBV19 and TRBJ2-4; the match to TRBD1 covers 7 bases. The germline gives CDR1 LNHDA, CDR2 SQIVND (reference sequence). Trimming took 5 bases from V and 8 from J; bases not matched to a gene: 6. This CDR3 spans 13 amino acids. CDR3 in DNA: TGTGCCAGTAGTGTAGGGGGCTTGGACATTCAGTACTTC. It encodes CASSVGGLDIQYF.

V is TRBV27 and J is TRBJ2-2, with 9 bases lining up with TRBD2. From germline, CDR1 is MNHEY and CDR2 SMNVEV (reference sequence). The CDR3 contains 14 residues. V was pared by 5 bases and J by 7 bases, with 5 bases of the junction left unmatched. Here the CDR3 DNA reads TGTGCCAGCAGTACCGGGACTAGCAACGGGGAGCTGTTTTTT. Its protein is CASSTGTSNGELFF.

The chain is built from TRBV6-5 and TRBJ2-1; D is unresolved. The germline V and J ends were trimmed by 6 bases and 10 bases, with 13 bases remaining between them. Germline CDR1 and CDR2: MNHEY and SVGAGI. The CDR3 is 12 amino acids. CDR3 nucleotides: TGTGCCAGCAGCCGCGGTGAATGGGAGCAGTTCTTC. This gives the protein CASSRGEWEQFF.

The chain combines TRBV10-3 with TRBJ2-7, with TRBD1 matching over 7 bases. This CDR3 contains 12 residues. With V trimmed by 6 bases and J by 2 bases, 1 base remained unmatched. The germline gives CDR1 ENHRY, CDR2 SYGVKD. The CDR3 region is CAISDRAYEQYF. The CDR3 coding sequence is TGTGCCATCAGCGACAGGGCCTACGAGCAGTACTTC.

This chain connects TRBV4-1 to TRBJ1-5; D is perhaps TRBD1 (6 bases). The CDR3 length is 15 residues. Germline lookup yields CDR1 MGHRA and CDR2 YSYEKL. Between the trimmed V and J ends, which lost 0 bases and 6 bases, there was a span of 12 bases. Written as DNA, the CDR3 is TGCGCCAGCAGCCAAGAGACAGGACGGGGTCAGCCCCAGCATTTT. This translates into CASSQETGRGQPQHF.

The genes are TRBV19 and TRBJ2-7, with 10 bases identical to TRBD1. V was clipped by 4 bases and J by 4 bases; unmatched bases: 7. The CDR3 has 15 amino acids. Germline V CDR1 and CDR2: LNHDA, SQIVND (reference sequence). CDR3 bases: TGTGCCAGTAGTACGACAGGGGGCGCGGTTTACGAGCAGTACTTC. Protein sequence: CASSTTGGAVYEQYF.

The J gene is TRBJ2-1, the V gene TRBV5-1; D might be TRBD2 (6 bases). Germline V gene lookup returns CDR1 SGHRS and CDR2 YFSETQ. Trimming removed 2 bases at V and 10 bases at J, with 13 bases between. CDR3 length equals 13 residues. The CDR3 bases are TGCGCCAGCAGCTTAGATTTAGGGAGGGAGCAGTTCTTC. It is translated as CASSLDLGREQFF.

CDR3 nucleotides: TGTGCCAGCAGTACCCCGGGACAACAAAACACTGAAGCTTTCTTT. It specifies CASSTPGQQNTEAFF. The V and J genes are TRBV6-5 and TRBJ1-1; possibly TRBD1 for D (6 bases). There are 15 residues in the CDR3. Trimming took 5 bases from V and 2 from J, leaving 15 bases between them. The germline CDR1 and CDR2 sequences are MNHEY and SVGAGI.

The chain carries TRBV6-5 and TRBJ2-3, with D unresolved. Germline V gene lookup returns CDR1 MNHEY and CDR2 SVGAGI. The CDR3 length is 14 residues. V lost 6 bases, J lost 6 bases, and 16 bases lay in between. The CDR3 is CASSFVRGADTQYF. The CDR3 bases are TGTGCCAGCAGCTTTGTTCGCGGAGCGGATACGCAGTATTTT.